This T cell receptor (beta chain) originates from a study of cytomegalovirus exposure and HLA in healthy donors (TCRdb year 2017). Describing the broader study: An earlier analysis of about 530 of the donors reported 276 Gb of sequence data and 95 million to 140 million unique TCR beta sequences obtained from around 180 million T cells. Besides the first cohort of hundreds of subjects, a separate validation cohort made up of 120 different subjects was used. Four or five DR-DQ haplotypes were handled as single units for association and clustering because linkage in the cohort was strong. Typing coverage differed by locus: A, B, C, DRB1 and DQB1 were typed in about 620-640 donors, DQA1 in around 500, DPA1 in 600 to 610, and DPB1 in 450 to 490. An early release covering about 600 HLA-typed donors comprised approximately 290 gigabases of sequencing data and 85 million or so unique TCR sequences. To predict cytomegalovirus infection status, the study combined high-throughput TCR immunosequencing, statistical association of individual TCRs with disease status, and machine learning. All discovery cohort repertoires had been generated on a single sequencing platform. The aim of the study was to test whether cataloging public T cell receptors could identify signatures of past pathogen exposure. Among several hundred genotyped donors of the cohort, an average of roughly 230,000 unique TCR beta nucleotide sequences was sequenced per donor, of which roughly 18% were non-productive. An earlier analysis of fewer than 750 of the donors used high-throughput TCR beta sequencing to judge whether each TCR beta V gene segment behaved as functional or pseudogenic. Genome-wide SNP genotypes for about three fifths of the roughly 670 donors were used in a later genetic analysis, which treated that subset as a discovery cohort. Of the 350 to 450 genotyped donors, less than 90% were placed in the genetic ancestry cluster associated with self-reported Caucasian donors. The study used immunosequencing to profile the T cell repertoires of approximately 650 subjects and linked those repertoires to cytomegalovirus serostatus. The later analysis used no new phenotypic data to find candidate immune exposures, relying instead on TCR beta sequences and their occurrence across donors. Donor age, sex, ethnicity and CMV serostatus were collected together with the repertoire data. Class I and class II HLA loci were covered by the typing at four-digit resolution. A later analysis re-examined previously published TCR beta repertoires from more than 650 donors and added high-resolution HLA genotyping to investigate patterns of TCR occurrence.

Points the paper makes about the study in general: Cytomegalovirus status was reported to be diagnosed by the classifier with high specificity and sensitivity in both the original and validation cohorts. Some IMGT-functional V segments, including TRBV6-2 and TRBV6-3, could not be told apart with the 87-base-pair reads, so those segments were excluded. V-gene and J-gene trimming of TCR beta chains was associated with a missense DCLRE1C variant in a later genetic analysis, and the association was replicated in an independent cohort. Compared with the 666-donor mean, donors in an Asian-associated ancestry cluster had fewer N-insertions in productive TCRs, according to a later genetic analysis. Compared with equally common non-associated chains, HLA-associated TCR beta chains in a later analysis were more clonally expanded and had lower generation probabilities. An earlier analysis of around 600 of the donors showed that most TCR beta V segments appeared in productive rearrangements either about 90% or about 30% of the time, which broadly matched IMGT annotations. Linkage disequilibrium might explain the correlated functional status among segregating V segments, but an unknown experimental factor could not be ruled out. In a later analysis, most CMV-associated TCR beta chains were found to appear HLA-restricted, with HLA associations seemingly driven largely by CMV exposure. Most TCR sequences were seen in very few donors, while some public TCRs were found in many individuals. According to a later analysis, TCR association rates differed among HLA loci, with DRB1 alleles showing the most associated TCRs and HLA-C alleles showing the fewest. The sequencing pipeline was judged likely to have produced a cluster of highly shared sequence variants as a technical artifact. A further reported finding was that TCR beta sequences accurately predicted the HLA-A and HLA-B alleles for most subjects in the first cohort. In this cohort, only TCR beta chains were sequenced, and detectable features were limited by the absence of alpha or paired-chain data. In the study, roughly 160 TCR beta chains were listed as associated with cytomegalovirus. A few of the identified cytomegalovirus-associated TCR beta chains were confirmed in vitro to be specific for cytomegalovirus antigens. Specific HLA alleles were associated with 16,951 TCR beta sequences at a false discovery rate of 0.05 in a later analysis. Roughly 17 rarely observed V segments, including chromosome 9 orphons, were excluded from the earlier analysis of almost 600 of the donors because counts were too low. When HLA alleles, especially DR and DQ, strongly co-occurred, TCR associations were difficult to assign to individual alleles. Because HLA typing was missing for some donors at each locus, association tests included only the typed subset. The only immune exposure information available for the cohort was CMV serostatus. A later analysis reported that several top co-occurrence clusters appeared linked to parvovirus B19, influenza, CMV and Epstein-Barr virus. The authors suggested that the approach could potentially be generalized to other disease states and immunological phenotypes. The presence/absence analyses assumed that sequencing depth was roughly uniform across donors, and that assumption may not be true.

The cohort comprised 550 to 700 healthy bone marrow donors. At the time of sampling, every cohort member was nominally healthy, though immune exposures that went unrecorded were likely present. The donor was CMV seronegative and was included in the group of under 450 seronegative cohort members. Each donor provided a peripheral blood sample, and peripheral blood mononuclear cells were used for TCR beta sequencing. The Qiagen DNeasy Blood Extraction Kit was used to extract genomic DNA from the blood cell samples. This clone appeared a few times. No antigen is known for it. No base quality values were provided; no much bigger clone lies one nucleotide off. The CDR3 starts with the cysteine, ends with the phenylalanine, and has 14 residues. This entry keeps only the CDR3 DNA: 42 bases, framed from base 1. V was cut back by 0 bases and J by 0 bases, leaving a gap of 7 bases between them. The germline V gene supplies CDR1 SGDLS and CDR2 YYNGEE.

The method behind the library was the immunoSEQ multiplex PCR assay. For the multiplex PCR, a mixture combining 60 forward primers for TCR Vbeta segments and 13 reverse primers for TCR Jbeta segments was used. Amplification of the CDR3 region of rearranged TCR beta genes was performed with a multiplex PCR assay on genomic DNA. On the Illumina HiSeq System, the amplified TCR beta libraries were sequenced as 87-base-pair reads. Processing in the source paper ran as follows. Across the roughly 640 repertoires, a later analysis counted approximately 83 million unique TCR beta chains, around 11 million of which were shared by at least two donors. To remove PCR and sequencing errors, raw reads were error-corrected and collapsed into unique sequences using a nearest-neighbor algorithm that merged closely related sequences. To assign V, D and J gene segments, CDR3 sequences were aligned to IMGT reference sequences. For a sequence to be retained, at least a six-nucleotide match to both a V gene segment and a J gene segment was required. Rearrangements were called productive when the CDR3 lacked stop codons and stayed in frame with V and J; all others were non-productive. CDR3 was defined according to IMGT convention as the region running from the second conserved V-encoded cysteine to the conserved J-encoded phenylalanine. The earlier analysis of about 530 of the donors excluded any sequence lacking an unambiguous match to a single V gene segment. An earlier analysis of approximately 590 of the donors called V segments functional above 56.7% productive rearrangements and segregating when the between-donor standard deviation exceeded 5%. To diagnose cytomegalovirus status from the catalog of TCR beta chain sequences, a statistical classification framework was built. In a later analysis, TCR nucleotide sequences were compared against IMGT/GENE-DB human TR gene sequences so that V and J genes could be assigned. In a later analysis, CDR3 sequences and most-parsimonious VDJ recombination scenarios were assigned using the TCRdist pipeline. In a later analysis, every TCR beta chain was defined by the combination of its CDR3 amino acid sequence and its V-gene family, and reads without a unique V-gene family were dropped. A later analysis removed roughly 590 highly shared, low-generation-probability nucleotide sequences to deal with suspected cross-contamination and a sequencing artifact. For each public chain, a later analysis derived a clonal expansion index from normalized ranks of inferred template counts within each repertoire. Generation probabilities in a later analysis came from a VDJ recombination model fitted to out-of-frame rearrangements, and those results were checked against IGoR. In a later analysis, hypergeometric tests were used to score TCR-TCR, TCR-HLA and TCR-CMV co-occurrence, with a repertoire-size bias correction applied to TCR pairs. In a later analysis, false discovery rates were estimated by permuting HLA or CMV assignments 20 times. In a later analysis, co-occurring TCRs were grouped using DBSCAN, with TCRdist sequence similarity added in when clustering inside HLA-allele-positive subsets. Repertoires with fewer than 30,000 or more than 120,000 public chains, plus five repertoires with anomalous nucleotide sharing, were excluded from co-occurrence clustering. The table was pulled from immuneACCESS by TCRdb, which kept in-frame rearrangements only. Such tables lose some clones; where checked, under half of the loss comes from unresolved V genes, and the rest has no known cause. V and J calls and clone size are those listed in that table; D and trimming were worked out from the DNA. Recorded for this sample are approximately 130,000 clones; 70% to 80% of them occurred a single time. The ten top clones hold under 3.5% of the sample.

The clonotype comes from a man aged 25-45 years in good health and CMV-seronegative. The sequence is built from TRBV9 and TRBJ2-7; no confident D gene assignment can be made. The sample consisted of PBMCs. For the CDR3, the sequence is CASSVGKPSYEQYF. The nucleotide sequence is given as TGTGCCAGCAGCGTAGGCAAGCCCTCCTACGAGCAGTACTTC. Joined to the reference TRBV9 and TRBJ2-7 proteins, this CDR3 gives the full variable domain: DSGVTQTPKHLITATGQRVTLRCSPRSGDLSVYWYQQSLDQGLQFLIQYYNGEERAKGNILERFSAQQFPDLHSELNLSSLELGDSALYFCASSVGKPSYEQYFGPGTRLTVT.